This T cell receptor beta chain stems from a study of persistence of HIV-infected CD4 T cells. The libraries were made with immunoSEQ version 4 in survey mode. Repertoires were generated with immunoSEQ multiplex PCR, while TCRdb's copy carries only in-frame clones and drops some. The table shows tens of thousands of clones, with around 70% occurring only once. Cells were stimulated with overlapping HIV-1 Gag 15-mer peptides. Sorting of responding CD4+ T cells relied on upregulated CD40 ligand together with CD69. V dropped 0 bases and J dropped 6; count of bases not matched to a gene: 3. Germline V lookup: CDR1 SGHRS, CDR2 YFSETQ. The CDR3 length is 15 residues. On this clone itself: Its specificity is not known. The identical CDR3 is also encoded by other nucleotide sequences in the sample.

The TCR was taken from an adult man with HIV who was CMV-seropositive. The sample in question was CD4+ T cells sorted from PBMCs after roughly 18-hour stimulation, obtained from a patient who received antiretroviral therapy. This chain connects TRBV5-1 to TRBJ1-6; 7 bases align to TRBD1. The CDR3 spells CASSLAAGGNSPLHF. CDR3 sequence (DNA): TGCGCCAGCAGCTTGGCGGCAGGGGGTAATTCACCCCTCCACTTT.